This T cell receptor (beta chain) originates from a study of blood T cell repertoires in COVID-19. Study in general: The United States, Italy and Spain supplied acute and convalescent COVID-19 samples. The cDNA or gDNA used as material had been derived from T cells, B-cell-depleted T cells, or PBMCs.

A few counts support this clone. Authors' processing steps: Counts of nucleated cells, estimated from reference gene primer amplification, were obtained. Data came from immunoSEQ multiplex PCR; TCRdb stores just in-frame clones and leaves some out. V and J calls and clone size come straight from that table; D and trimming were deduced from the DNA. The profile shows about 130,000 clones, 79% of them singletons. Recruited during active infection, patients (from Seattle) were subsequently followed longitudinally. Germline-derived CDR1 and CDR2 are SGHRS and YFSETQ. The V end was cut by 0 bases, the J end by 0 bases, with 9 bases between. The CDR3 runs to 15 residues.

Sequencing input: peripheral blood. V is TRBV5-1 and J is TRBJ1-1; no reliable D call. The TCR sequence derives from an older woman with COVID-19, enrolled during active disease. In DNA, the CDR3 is TGCGCCAGCAGCTTGGCCGACGCGGTGAACACTGAAGCTTTCTTT. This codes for CASSLADAVNTEAFF.